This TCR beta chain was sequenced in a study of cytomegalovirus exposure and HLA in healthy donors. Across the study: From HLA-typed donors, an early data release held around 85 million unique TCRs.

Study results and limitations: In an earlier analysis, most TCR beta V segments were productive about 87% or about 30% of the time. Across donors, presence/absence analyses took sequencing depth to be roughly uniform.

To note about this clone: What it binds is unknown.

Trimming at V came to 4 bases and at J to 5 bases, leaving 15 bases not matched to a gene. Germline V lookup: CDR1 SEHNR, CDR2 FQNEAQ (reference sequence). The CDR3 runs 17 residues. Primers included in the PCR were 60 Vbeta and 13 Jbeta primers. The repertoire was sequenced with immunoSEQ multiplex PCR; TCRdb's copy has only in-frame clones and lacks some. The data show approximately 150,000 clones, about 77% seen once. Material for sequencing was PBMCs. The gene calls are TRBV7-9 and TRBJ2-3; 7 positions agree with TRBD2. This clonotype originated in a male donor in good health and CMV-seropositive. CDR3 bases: TGTGCCAGCAGCTATGCGCCCCGGGGGGTTGGTATAGATACGCAGTATTTT. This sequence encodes CASSYAPRGVGIDTQYF.